Listed here are 8 T cell receptor beta chains from one sample, sequenced in a study of blood T cell repertoires in COVID-19. Sequenced by immunoSEQ multiplex PCR; TCRdb stores in-frame clones only, minus some. The top ten hold about 16% of the sample, which has 55,000 to 75,000 clones, approximately 80% seen once. Source material: peripheral blood. These receptors were obtained from a man at least 80 years old with active COVID-19.

This rearrangement joins TRBV3-1 (or the pseudogene TRBV3-2) to TRBJ2-2; a possible D gene is TRBD2 (7 bases). V gave up 3 bases and J gave up 6 bases, with 11 bases separating them. This CDR3 comprises 14 residues. Per germline, CDR1 LGHDT and CDR2 YNNKEL (reference sequence). The CDR3 here is CASSQRGGAGELFF. In nucleotides, the CDR3 is TGTGCCAGCAGCCAGAGGGGGGGTGCCGGGGAGCTGTTTTTT.

The rearrangement joins TRBV14 to TRBJ2-5; D call uncertain. Looked up from germline, CDR1 is SGHDN and CDR2 is FVKESK. The germline V and J ends were trimmed by 5 bases and 1 base, with 8 bases remaining between them. The CDR3 loop spans 13 amino acids. In DNA form, the CDR3 reads TGTGCCAGCAGCTTACAGAGCCAAGAGACCCAGTACTTC. Amino acid sequence: CASSLQSQETQYF.

This chain connects TRBV10-3 to TRBJ2-7, with 13 nucleotides matching TRBD2. The trim removed 1 base at V and 6 bases at J, leaving 6 bases unmatched. The CDR3 consists of 16 residues. CDR1 ENHRY and CDR2 SYGVKD come from the germline V gene. The CDR3 region has the DNA TGTGCCATCAGTGAGTGGGCCGGGACTAGCGGGGTCGAGCAGTACTTC. Translation: CAISEWAGTSGVEQYF.

The chain carries TRBV24-1 and TRBJ2-3; D gene unclear. The length of the CDR3 is 14 residues. Trimming left V 4 bases short and J 2 bases short, with 9 bases between. CDR1 is KGHDR and CDR2 is SFDVKD in the germline V gene. The CDR3 DNA reads TGTGCCACCAGTGACCCGCGAGCCACAGATACGCAGTATTTT. It codes for CATSDPRATDTQYF.

This clone has a single count. This chain joins TRBV30 and TRBJ1-1; no firm D call. The CDR3 runs 13 residues. Germline CDR1 and CDR2: GTSNPN and SVGIG (reference sequence). V gave up 1 base and J gave up 6 bases, with 12 bases separating them. CDR3 in DNA: TGTGCCTGGAGTGCAATTTTTGAGGCTGAAGCTTTCTTT. This gives the protein CAWSAIFEAEAFF.

This chain joins TRBV19 and TRBJ1-1, with a possible D match to TRBD1 (6 bases). Trimming removed 5 bases at V and 3 bases at J, with 13 bases between. Germline V lookup: CDR1 LNHDA, CDR2 SQIVND (reference sequence). The CDR3 spans 14 residues. CDR3 protein: CASSPRTAYTEAFF. As DNA, the CDR3 is TGTGCCAGTAGTCCAAGGACAGCGTACACTGAAGCTTTCTTT.

V is TRBV3-1 (or the pseudogene TRBV3-2) and J is TRBJ1-1; maybe TRBD1 (5 bases). Per the germline V gene, CDR1 is LGHDT and CDR2 is YNNKEL (reference sequence). CDR3 length: 13 residues. Trimming took 4 bases from V and 5 from J, leaving 11 bases between them. The CDR3 region has the DNA TGTGCCAGCAGCCTGGGGGGGAGAACTGAAGCTTTCTTT. The encoded protein is CASSLGGRTEAFF.

This clone has a handful of counts. The V call is TRBV18, the J call TRBJ1-1; no clear D gene. CDR3 length: 12 amino acids. CDR1 is KGHSH, CDR2 LQKENI, per germline. With 2 bases removed from V and 4 bases from J, the gap between germline ends came to 5 bases. The CDR3 bases are TGTGCCAGCTCACCAGGGAGCACTGAAGCTTTCTTT. The encoded protein is CASSPGSTEAFF.